One sample yielded the 29 T cell receptor beta chains listed below, sequenced in a study of OX40 agonist ivuxolimab in advanced cancers. Libraries were prepared by immunoSEQ multiplex PCR; TCRdb keeps only in-frame clonotypes and omits some of them. This sample has around 19,000 clones, with about 80% found just once. Source: CD4+ or CD8+ T cells sorted from blood, taken in a trial of the OX40 agonist ivuxolimab. These TCRs come from an adult with an advanced solid tumor such as melanoma, head and neck, liver or kidney cancer.

This clone was counted once. The chain has TRBV27 and TRBJ2-1; 7 bases map to TRBD2. J lost 2 bases, V lost 6 bases, and 7 bases had no gene match. Germline loops: CDR1 MNHEY, CDR2 SMNVEV (reference sequence). CDR3 length: 15 residues. The CDR3 here is CASRPSGTTYNEQFF. The CDR3 bases are TGTGCCAGCAGGCCATCCGGGACTACCTACAATGAGCAGTTCTTC.

The chain couples TRBV5-1 to TRBJ2-1; the D gene is possibly TRBD1 (5 bases). Deletions cut 3 bases from V and 5 bases from J, with 12 bases between. This CDR3 region has 14 residues. The germline V gene encodes CDR1 SGHRS and CDR2 YFSETQ. The CDR3 DNA is TGCGCCAGCAGCTCTGTGGGGCAGCACAATGAGCAGTTCTTC. It is translated as CASSSVGQHNEQFF. Filled out from reference TRBV5-1 and TRBJ2-1, the complete variable domain reads KAGVTQTPRYLIKTRGQQVTLSCSPISGHRSVSWYQQTPGQGLQFLFEYFSETQRNKGNFPGRFSGRQFSNSRSEMNVSTLELGDSALYLCASSSVGQHNEQFFGPGTRLTVL.

The V call is TRBV2, the J call TRBJ1-5; D is unresolved. CDR3 length: 17 residues. Trimming took off 0 bases at V and 0 bases at J, with 12 bases between the two ends. Per the germline V gene, CDR1 is SNHLY and CDR2 is FYNNEI. The CDR3 loop reads CASSEAPGLSSNQPQHF. CDR3 bases: TGTGCCAGCAGTGAAGCGCCGGGGTTATCTAGCAATCAGCCCCAGCATTTT. Complete variable domain (other parts from reference TRBV2 and TRBJ1-5): EPEVTQTPSHQVTQMGQEVILRCVPISNHLYFYWYRQILGQKVEFLVSFYNNEISEKSEIFDDQFSVERPDGSNFTLKIRSTKLEDSAMYFCASSEAPGLSSNQPQHFGDGTRLSIL.

This chain connects TRBV7-9 to TRBJ2-7; 11 nucleotides align to TRBD2. Germline CDR1 is SEHNR and CDR2 is FQNEAQ (reference sequence). This CDR3 is 18 amino acids long. Germline trimming cut 5 bases from V and 1 base from J; bases unmatched to any gene: 13. CDR3 nucleotide sequence: TGTGCCAGCAGCCAAGAGAATAGCGGGGGGGCCGGGTCCTACGAGCAGTACTTC. Its protein is CASSQENSGGAGSYEQYF.

This rearrangement joins TRBV11-2 to TRBJ2-1, with a weak D call TRBD2 (5 bases). Trimming took 3 bases from V and 0 from J, leaving 9 bases between them. The CDR3 spans 15 residues. CDR1 and CDR2 (germline): SGHAT, FQNNGV. DNA for the CDR3: TGTGCCAGCAGCTTTGACCGGGGCTCCTACAATGAGCAGTTCTTC. It codes for CASSFDRGSYNEQFF.

A few counts support this clone. This chain links TRBV11-2 with TRBJ2-2; D is uncertain. Trimming left V 1 base short and J 7 bases short, with 1 base between. The V gene's germline CDR1 is SGHAT and CDR2 FQNNGV. The CDR3 is 11 residues long. This CDR3 reads CASSLVGELFF. The CDR3 DNA reads TGTGCCAGCAGCTTAGTCGGGGAGCTGTTTTTT.

The chain joins TRBV29-1 to TRBJ1-3; 7 bases match TRBD1. The junction had 5 bases not matched to a gene; V was cut back by 6 bases and J by 0 bases. The CDR3 contains 14 residues. The germline V gene encodes CDR1 SQVTM and CDR2 ANQGSEA. CDR3 residues: CSVVQGPSGNTIYF. DNA for the CDR3: TGCAGCGTCGTACAGGGGCCCTCTGGAAACACCATATATTTT.

Judged by abundance, this clone is medium-sized. This chain joins TRBV28 and TRBJ1-1; the D gene is possibly TRBD1 (6 bases). The ends were cut back, 4 bases at V and 8 bases at J, with 14 bases in the middle. The CDR3 consists of 13 residues. CDR1 MDHEN and CDR2 SYDVKM come from the germline V gene. CDR3 amino acids: CASSWEHRVEAFF. As DNA, the CDR3 is TGTGCCAGCAGTTGGGAACACAGGGTCGAAGCTTTCTTT.

CDR3 DNA: TGTGCCAGCAGTGACCGGAACACCGGGGAGCTGTTTTTT. Protein sequence: CASSDRNTGELFF. V and J are TRBV25-1 and TRBJ2-2, with D unresolved. V was trimmed by 3 bases and J by 1 base, leaving 3 bases between them. This CDR3 has 13 residues. CDR1 and CDR2 (germline): MGHDK, SYGVNS.

The J gene is TRBJ2-3, the V gene TRBV23-1; 12 bases agree with TRBD2. Being an ORF, TRBV23-1 has a function that is uncertain. V was clipped by 4 bases and J by 5 bases; unmatched bases: 4. This CDR3 has 15 amino acids. DNA for the CDR3: TGCGCCAGCAGTCTGACTAGCGGGAGTGGAGATACGCAGTATTTT. Its protein product is CASSLTSGSGDTQYF.

This clone was counted only a few times. The J gene is TRBJ2-7, the V gene TRBV6-6; D unresolved. The V end lost 9 bases, the J end lost 1 base, and 22 bases lay between the germline ends. Germline CDR1 MNHNY, CDR2 SVGAGI (reference sequence). This CDR3 comprises 16 residues. The CDR3 sequence: CASETPTGLHSYEQYF. CDR3 bases: TGTGCCAGTGAGACCCCCACGGGTCTACATTCCTACGAGCAGTACTTC.

This clone was observed a few times. The chain has TRBV7-3 and TRBJ2-5; D possibly corresponds to TRBD1 (6 bases). Trimming removed 5 bases from V and 1 base from J, with 17 bases in between. The CDR3 contains 16 residues. Per germline, CDR1 SGHTA and CDR2 FQGTGA. In DNA, the CDR3 is TGTGCCAGCAGCCCACTGGTTGGGGGCCCCCAAGAGACCCAGTACTTC. It codes for CASSPLVGGPQETQYF.

The chain links TRBV19 to TRBJ2-1; D ambiguous. V lost 7 bases and J lost 4, with 14 bases in between. Germline CDR1 reads LNHDA; CDR2 reads SQIVND (reference sequence). This CDR3 region has 14 residues. CDR3 DNA: TGTGCCAGTACCGATAGGGCTGGGTACAATGAGCAGTTCTTC. Protein product: CASTDRAGYNEQFF.

This clone was detected only a few times. The chain is built from TRBV4-3 and TRBJ2-2, with D hard to call. CDR3 length: 13 residues. Trimming removed 1 base at V and 3 bases at J, with 3 bases between. Germline CDR1 is LGHNA and CDR2 is YSLEER. The CDR3 DNA reads as TGCGCCAGCAGCCAAGGACACACCGGGGAGCTGTTTTTT. As protein: CASSQGHTGELFF.

V gene TRBV7-9 combines with J gene TRBJ2-1, with 7 bases fitting TRBD2. V was clipped by 4 bases and J by 6 bases; unmatched bases: 3. The CDR3 spans 13 residues. The germline gives CDR1 SEHNR, CDR2 FQNEAQ (reference sequence). This CDR3 reads CASSSSGGNEQFF. In DNA form, the CDR3 reads TGTGCCAGCAGCTCTAGCGGAGGCAATGAGCAGTTCTTC.

With respect to this clone: The sample contains more than one DNA sequence encoding this CDR3. The chain is built from TRBV29-1 and TRBJ2-2; 10 bases are shared with TRBD2. The junction had 5 bases not matched to a gene; V was cut back by 5 bases and J by 5 bases. This CDR3 spans 14 amino acids. Germline assignment: CDR1 SQVTM and CDR2 ANQGSEA. CDR3 loop: CSVLAGEGTGELFF. Written as DNA, the CDR3 is TGCAGCGTTCTAGCGGGAGAGGGTACCGGGGAGCTGTTTTTT.

Only a few counts were recorded for this clone. DNA for the CDR3: TGTGCCAGCAGTCAAACGGGGGACTTCCAAGAGACCCAGTACTTC. This encodes CASSQTGDFQETQYF. The chain links TRBV6-5 to TRBJ2-5, with a possible D match to TRBD2 (6 bases). Germline loops: CDR1 MNHEY, CDR2 SVGAGI. V lost 5 bases to trimming and J lost 1 base, with 14 bases between them. This CDR3 spans 15 amino acids.

The chain has TRBV7-2 and TRBJ2-1, with D maybe TRBD2 (5 bases). Trimming pared 2 bases from V and 4 bases from J, leaving 12 bases between. CDR3 size: 15 residues. Germline V gene sequence: CDR1 SGHTA, CDR2 FQGNSA. In DNA form, the CDR3 reads TGTGCCAGCAGCTTACTAAGGACTTTTTACAATGAGCAGTTCTTC. Encoded protein: CASSLLRTFYNEQFF.

This rearrangement joins TRBV27 to TRBJ2-3, with D perhaps being TRBD1 or TRBD2 (5 bases each). Deletions cut 3 bases from V and 7 bases from J, with 17 bases between. The CDR3 sequence is 15 residues long. Germline V CDR1 and CDR2: MNHEY, SMNVEV (reference sequence). CDR3 DNA sequence: TGTGCCAGCAGTTTCTCGGGACGTTTGGGAAATACGCAGTATTTT. Translating gives CASSFSGRLGNTQYF.

CDR3 sequence: CAWNVENQPQHF. The CDR3 DNA reads as TGTGCCTGGAACGTCGAGAATCAGCCCCAGCATTTT. The rearrangement joins TRBV30 to TRBJ1-5; D is unresolved. This CDR3 region has 12 residues. Germline CDR1 is GTSNPN and CDR2 is SVGIG (reference sequence). V lost 4 bases to trimming and J lost 4 bases, with 8 bases between them.

In this sample, this clone turned up once. The chain recombines TRBV27 with TRBJ2-7, with 9 bases identical to TRBD1. The germline CDR1 and CDR2 sequences are MNHEY and SMNVEV (reference sequence). The CDR3 runs 14 residues. V lost 5 bases and J lost 2; bases outside the gene matches: 4. For the CDR3, the DNA is TGTGCCAGCAGTGCGTACAGGGGGCCCTACGAGCAGTACTTC. Encoded protein: CASSAYRGPYEQYF.

The J gene is TRBJ2-1, the V gene TRBV2; D is ambiguous. The V and J ends lost 8 bases and 0 bases respectively, with 11 bases between them. The germline V gene encodes CDR1 SNHLY and CDR2 FYNNEI. This CDR3 has 14 amino acids. In DNA, the CDR3 is TGTGCCAGCTCAAGTTTGAGCTCCTACAATGAGCAGTTCTTC. This codes for CASSSLSSYNEQFF.

The genes are TRBV5-4 and TRBJ2-3, with D possibly TRBD2 on 5 matching bases. The CDR3 has 15 amino acids. Germline V gene lookup returns CDR1 SGHNT and CDR2 YYREEE (reference sequence). Trimming shortened V by 0 bases and J by 6 bases, and 14 bases separated the two germline ends. The CDR3 DNA reads TGTGCCAGCAGCTTGGGGGAGAGGACTTCGGATACGCAGTATTTT. The encoded protein is CASSLGERTSDTQYF.

CDR3 sequence: CASSYLEDGPQYF. As DNA, the CDR3 is TGTGCCAGCAGTTACCTTGAGGACGGACCACAGTACTTC. The chain is built from TRBV6-5 and TRBJ2-7; unclear D gene. The V end lost 2 bases, the J end lost 10 bases, and 15 bases lay between the germline ends. Germline-derived CDR1 and CDR2 are MNHEY and SVGAGI. The CDR3 is 13 amino acids.

The chain couples TRBV20-1 to TRBJ1-1; D is unclear. The V end was cut by 5 bases, the J end by 9 bases, with 13 bases between. Germline V gene lookup returns CDR1 DFQATT and CDR2 SNEGSKA (reference sequence). This CDR3 is 11 amino acids long. The DNA of the CDR3 is TGCAGTGCTTCCGGACCATGGAAAGCTTTCTTT. Translated, it gives CSASGPWKAFF.

The V and J genes are TRBV11-2 and TRBJ2-1; D remains unclear. This CDR3 has 15 amino acids. Germline V gene sequence: CDR1 SGHAT, CDR2 FQNNGV. Trimming pared 0 bases from V and 6 bases from J, leaving 12 bases between. The CDR3 protein is CASSLEPAVPNEQFF. Written as DNA, the CDR3 is TGTGCCAGCAGCTTAGAGCCGGCGGTCCCCAATGAGCAGTTCTTC.

V is TRBV7-2 and J is TRBJ2-1; 7 bases are shared with TRBD1. Unmatched junction bases numbered 8, after V lost 1 base and J lost 5 bases. The CDR3 length is 16 residues. Germline V gives CDR1 SGHTA, CDR2 FQGNSA. The DNA for the CDR3 is TGTGCCAGCAGCTTAGTCGCCGGGACAGCCAACAATGAGCAGTTCTTC. It translates to CASSLVAGTANNEQFF.

The V gene is TRBV9, the J gene TRBJ2-5; 7 positions match TRBD1. The J call may be mistaken, given a closer DNA end match to TRBJ2-7. CDR3 length: 15 amino acids. The germline V gene encodes CDR1 SGDLS and CDR2 YYNGEE. CDR3: CASNPGGDSTYEQYF. The CDR3 nucleotides read TGTGCCAGCAACCCTGGTGGGGACAGTACCTACGAGCAGTACTTC.

The V call is TRBV10-1, the J call TRBJ2-6; D tentatively reads TRBD1 or TRBD2 (5 bases each). This CDR3 has 17 residues. Germline CDR1 and CDR2: WNHNN and SYGVQD (reference sequence). V dropped 3 bases and J dropped 0 bases, with 12 bases sitting between them. As DNA, the CDR3 is TGCGCCAGCAGTGATGGGGACGGATACTCTGGGGCCAACGTCCTGACTTTC. Amino acids: CASSDGDGYSGANVLTF.